Described below is a single TCR beta chain sequence and its context. Antigen: not known. V was trimmed by 3 bases and J by 4 bases, leaving 10 bases between them. Germline CDR1 and CDR2: MDHEN and SYDVKM. The CDR3 runs to 14 residues. These data are taken from a study of cytomegalovirus exposure and HLA in healthy donors. Findings of the study overall: Most subjects had HLA-A and HLA-B alleles reportedly predicted accurately by TCR beta sequences. Cytomegalovirus status was reportedly diagnosed by the classifier with high sensitivity and specificity. A later analysis reportedly found fewer N-insertions in an Asian-associated ancestry cluster than the roughly 670-donor mean. Exclusion applied to some V segments, including TRBV6-2 and TRBV6-3, as they were indistinguishable.

Primers for the PCR totalled 60 Vbeta and 13 Jbeta. Repertoires were generated with immunoSEQ multiplex PCR, while TCRdb's copy carries only in-frame clones and drops some. The repertoire holds around 170,000 clones, with roughly 78% as singletons. This clonotype was obtained from a woman aged 40 to 55 in good health and CMV-seronegative. The V and J genes are TRBV28 and TRBJ2-1; D is perhaps TRBD1 (6 bases). The sample was PBMCs. CDR3: CASSFGQPYNEQFF. The CDR3 DNA reads as TGTGCCAGCAGTTTTGGACAGCCGTACAATGAGCAGTTCTTC.